A single sample is the source of the 18 T cell receptor beta chains below, sequenced in a study of shared clonotypes between healthy human individuals. Profiling relied on immunoSEQ multiplex PCR, and the TCRdb table lists in-frame clones only, not all of them. The sample has over 1.5 million clones; 95% to 99% are singletons. Source material: naive CD4+ T cells sorted from blood. Subset here: CD45RA+ positively selected. Receptor source: a man aged 30 to 39 in good health.

The chain joins TRBV7-2 to TRBJ1-1; the match to TRBD1 covers 8 bases. Germline values: CDR1 SGHTA, CDR2 FQGNSA. V was pared by 2 bases and J by 1 base, with 0 bases of the junction left unmatched. The CDR3 length is 14 residues. Written as DNA, the CDR3 is TGTGCCAGCAGCTTAACAGGGGGGAACACTGAAGCTTTCTTT. Protein: CASSLTGGNTEAFF.

The V gene is TRBV6-5, the J gene TRBJ2-3; D gene uncertain. The V end was cut by 3 bases, the J end by 0 bases, with 10 bases between. The CDR3 is made up of 15 amino acids. In germline, CDR1 is MNHEY, CDR2 SVGAGI. CDR3 region: CASSYQSSSTDTQYF. The CDR3, as DNA: TGTGCCAGCAGTTATCAGAGTTCTAGCACAGATACGCAGTATTTT.

This clone has a single count. The chain combines TRBV6-1 with TRBJ2-1; D is ambiguous. Trimming left V 5 bases short and J 6 bases short, with 14 bases between. The CDR3 has 14 residues. In germline, CDR1 is MNHNS, CDR2 SASEGT. The CDR3 DNA reads as TGTGCCAGCAGTCGGGCCTTTTCGAGCAATGAGCAGTTCTTC. It encodes CASSRAFSSNEQFF.

The V and J genes are TRBV30 and TRBJ1-2; D is uncertain. Germline values: CDR1 GTSNPN, CDR2 SVGIG (reference sequence). This CDR3 has 13 amino acids. Trimming left V 0 bases short and J 8 bases short, with 13 bases between. The CDR3 DNA is TGTGCCTGGAGTGTACAAACACATGGGGGCTACACCTTC. Protein: CAWSVQTHGGYTF.

The chain uses TRBV6-4 and TRBJ1-2; 8 bases line up with TRBD1. The CDR3 covers 18 residues. The germline CDR1 and CDR2 sequences are MRHNA and SNTAGT. V shed 4 bases and J 1 base; nucleotides not matched to a gene: 14. CDR3 in amino acids: CASSAPRGRTMVNYGYTF. CDR3 nucleotides: TGTGCCAGCAGTGCCCCCAGGGGGCGGACGATGGTTAACTATGGCTACACCTTC.

This chain uses TRBV7-6 with TRBJ2-5, with a weak D call TRBD1 (5 bases). Germline CDR1 reads SGHVS; CDR2 reads FNYEAQ. V shed 1 base and J shed 0 bases, with 9 bases lying between them. The CDR3 contains 15 residues. The CDR3 is CASSLGRQNQETQYF. The CDR3, as DNA: TGTGCCAGCAGCTTAGGTCGACAGAACCAAGAGACCCAGTACTTC.

This chain links TRBV11-3 with TRBJ2-1, with a possible D match to TRBD2 (5 bases). The V end was cut by 1 base, the J end by 4 bases, with 8 bases between. The germline CDR1 and CDR2 sequences are SGHNT and YENEEA. The CDR3 sequence is 14 residues long. The CDR3 region has the DNA TGTGCCAGCAGCTTAGGAGGACTTTACAATGAGCAGTTCTTC. Its translation is CASSLGGLYNEQFF.

The CDR3 nucleotides read TGCAGCGTGTCCCTCCAGCAGGGAAGGGCTGAAGCTTTCTTT. It codes for CSVSLQQGRAEAFF. This chain links TRBV29-1 with TRBJ1-1, with D perhaps TRBD1 (5 bases). The CDR3 is made up of 14 amino acids. CDR1 SQVTM and CDR2 ANQGSEA come from the germline V gene. Trimming stripped 6 bases from V and 6 bases from J, with 20 bases between. Full variable domain (outside the CDR3, taken from reference TRBV29-1 and TRBJ1-1): SAVISQKPSRDICQRGTSLTIQCQVDSQVTMMFWYRQQPGQSLTLIATANQGSEATYESGFVIDKFPISRPNLTFSTLTVSNMSPEDSSIYLCSVSLQQGRAEAFFGQGTRLTVV.

This sequence joins TRBV5-1 and TRBJ1-1; a weak D match, TRBD1 (5 bases). Germline-derived CDR1 and CDR2 are SGHRS and YFSETQ. V lost 3 bases, J lost 4 bases, and 19 bases lay in between. The CDR3 has 16 residues. CDR3 in amino acids: CASSSLAGMGGTEAFF. The DNA for the CDR3 is TGCGCCAGCAGCTCCCTGGCGGGTATGGGGGGCACTGAAGCTTTCTTT.

V gene TRBV28 combines with J gene TRBJ1-5; TRBD1 is a possible D gene (6 bases). The CDR3 sequence is 15 residues long. The V and J ends lost 4 bases and 0 bases respectively, with 10 bases between them. Germline V CDR1 and CDR2: MDHEN, SYDVKM. For the CDR3, the DNA is TGTGCCAGCAGTTATTTGGACAGTAGCAATCAGCCCCAGCATTTT. Encoded protein: CASSYLDSSNQPQHF.

This clone was seen once. The genes are TRBV7-8 and TRBJ1-2, with a possible D match to TRBD1 (6 bases). The CDR3 has 16 residues. CDR1 and CDR2 from the germline V gene are SGHVS and FQNEAQ. The V gene lost 0 bases and the J gene lost 7 bases, with 18 bases spanning the gap. The CDR3 sequence: CASSLAPRGPLGGYTF. The CDR3 DNA follows: TGTGCCAGCAGCTTAGCCCCCAGGGGACCTCTGGGTGGCTACACCTTC.

The V call is TRBV10-3, the J call TRBJ2-5; 9 bases agree with TRBD2. The CDR3 has 14 residues. Trimming at V came to 5 bases and at J to 4 bases, leaving 5 bases not matched to a gene. The V gene's germline CDR1 is ENHRY and CDR2 SYGVKD. This chain's CDR3 is CAISRFSGRETQYF. CDR3 coding DNA: TGTGCCATCAGTAGGTTTAGCGGGAGAGAGACCCAGTACTTC.

The rearrangement uses TRBV2 and TRBJ1-5; unclear D gene. Trimming shortened V by 4 bases and J by 1 base, and 8 bases separated the two germline ends. The CDR3 length is 14 residues. Looked up from germline, CDR1 is SNHLY and CDR2 is FYNNEI. CDR3 sequence reads: CASSALQSNQPQHF. In DNA, the CDR3 is TGTGCCAGCAGTGCCTTACAGAGCAATCAGCCCCAGCATTTT.

The sample holds one count of this clone. At the DNA level, this CDR3 is encoded by other sequences in the same sample as well. The CDR3 DNA reads as TGCGCCAGCAGCTTAGGAGGGAGGAATCAGCCCCAGCATTTT. Translation: CASSLGGRNQPQHF. The rearrangement links TRBV5-1 to TRBJ1-5; no reliable D call. The germline CDR1 and CDR2 sequences are SGHRS and YFSETQ. The CDR3 runs to 14 residues. Trimming stripped 2 bases from V and 4 bases from J, with 10 bases between.

This clone was recorded once. The genes are TRBV19 and TRBJ1-2; 10 bases agree with TRBD1. The CDR3 spans 16 residues. Germline CDR1 reads LNHDA; CDR2 reads SQIVND (reference sequence). The junction had 8 bases not matched to a gene; V was cut back by 4 bases and J by 3 bases. The DNA of the CDR3 is TGTGCCAGTAGTAAGGGGACAGGGGCCCAGTACTATGGCTACACCTTC. Amino acids: CASSKGTGAQYYGYTF.

J is TRBJ2-1 and V is TRBV5-1, with D possibly TRBD2 on 6 matching bases. Deletions cut 4 bases from V and 9 bases from J, with 17 bases between. There are 14 residues in the CDR3. The germline V gene encodes CDR1 SGHRS and CDR2 YFSETQ. In DNA form, the CDR3 reads TGCGCCAGCAGCCCCGGGACTCCCGGTCGTGAGCAGTTCTTC. It yields the protein CASSPGTPGREQFF.

The chain recombines TRBV9 with TRBJ2-6, with D perhaps matching TRBD1 or TRBD2 (5 bases each). V lost 0 bases and J lost 1, with 14 bases in between. The CDR3 covers 18 residues. The germline V gene encodes CDR1 SGDLS and CDR2 YYNGEE. In DNA, the CDR3 is TGTGCCAGCAGCGTAGCCGGGGCTTTTAGGTCTGGGGCCAACGTCCTGACTTTC. Its protein product is CASSVAGAFRSGANVLTF. Full variable domain (remainder filled in from reference TRBV9 and TRBJ2-6): DSGVTQTPKHLITATGQRVTLRCSPRSGDLSVYWYQQSLDQGLQFLIQYYNGEERAKGNILERFSAQQFPDLHSELNLSSLELGDSALYFCASSVAGAFRSGANVLTFGAGSRLTVL.

The rearrangement uses TRBV7-7 and TRBJ2-5, with D perhaps TRBD1 (5 bases). Germline CDR1 reads SSHAT; CDR2 reads FNYEAQ (reference sequence). The CDR3 loop spans 13 amino acids. V was shortened by 5 bases and J by 5 bases, with 12 bases between the two germline ends. The CDR3 here is CASSVREVETQYF. In DNA, the CDR3 is TGTGCCAGCAGCGTCAGGGAAGTTGAGACCCAGTACTTC.